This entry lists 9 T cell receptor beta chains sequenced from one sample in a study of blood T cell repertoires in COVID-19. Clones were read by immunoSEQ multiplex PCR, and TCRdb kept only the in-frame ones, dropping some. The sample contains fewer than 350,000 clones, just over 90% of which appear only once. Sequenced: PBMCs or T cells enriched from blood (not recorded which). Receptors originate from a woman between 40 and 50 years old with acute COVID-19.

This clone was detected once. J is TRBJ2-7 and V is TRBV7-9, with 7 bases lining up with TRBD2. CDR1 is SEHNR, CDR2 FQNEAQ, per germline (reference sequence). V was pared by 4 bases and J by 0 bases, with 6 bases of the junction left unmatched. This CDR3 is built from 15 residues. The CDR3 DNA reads TGTGCCAGCAGCTATGGCGGGAGTCTCTCCTACGAGCAGTACTTC. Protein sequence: CASSYGGSLSYEQYF.

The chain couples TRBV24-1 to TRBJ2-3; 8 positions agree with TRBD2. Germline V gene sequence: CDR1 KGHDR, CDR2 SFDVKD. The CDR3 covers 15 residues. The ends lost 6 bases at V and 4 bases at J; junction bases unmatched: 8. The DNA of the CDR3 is TGTGCCACCAGTTCCGGGACTAGTAGTCCAGATACGCAGTATTTT. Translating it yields CATSSGTSSPDTQYF.

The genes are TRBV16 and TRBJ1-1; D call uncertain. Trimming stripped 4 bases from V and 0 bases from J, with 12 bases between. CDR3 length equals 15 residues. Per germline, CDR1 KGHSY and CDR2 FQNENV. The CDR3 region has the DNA TGTGCCAGCAGCCCACCTGGTAGCATGAACACTGAAGCTTTCTTT. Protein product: CASSPPGSMNTEAFF.

This chain's CDR3 is CASSIGGYSNQPQHF. The CDR3 nucleotides are TGTGCCAGTAGTATTGGCGGTTATAGCAATCAGCCCCAGCATTTT. The V and J genes are TRBV19 and TRBJ1-5; D gene unclear. Germline CDR1 reads LNHDA; CDR2 reads SQIVND (reference sequence). This CDR3 is built from 15 residues. V gave up 3 bases and J gave up 0 bases, with 9 bases separating them.

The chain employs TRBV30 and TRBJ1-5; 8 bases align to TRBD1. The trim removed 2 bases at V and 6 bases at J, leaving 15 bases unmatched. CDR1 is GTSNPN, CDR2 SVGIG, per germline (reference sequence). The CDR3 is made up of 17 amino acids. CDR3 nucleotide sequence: TGTGCCTGGAGTCGATCCCTCGGACAGGGTTTGGGTCAGCCCCAGCATTTT. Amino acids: CAWSRSLGQGLGQPQHF.

CDR3 region: CSAEEAGDYGYTF. The DNA of the CDR3 is TGCAGCGCCGAAGAGGCAGGGGACTATGGCTACACCTTC. The genes are TRBV29-1 and TRBJ1-2; D perhaps matches TRBD1 (6 bases). The CDR3 has 13 amino acids. The germline V gene encodes CDR1 SQVTM and CDR2 ANQGSEA. V lost 7 bases, J lost 3 bases, and 15 bases lay in between.

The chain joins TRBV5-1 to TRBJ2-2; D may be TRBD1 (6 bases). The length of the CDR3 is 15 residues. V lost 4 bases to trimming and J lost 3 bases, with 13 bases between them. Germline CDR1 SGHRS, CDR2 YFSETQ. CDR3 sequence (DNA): TGCGCCAGCAGCCCCGGACAGAGTTACACCGGGGAGCTGTTTTTT. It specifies CASSPGQSYTGELFF.

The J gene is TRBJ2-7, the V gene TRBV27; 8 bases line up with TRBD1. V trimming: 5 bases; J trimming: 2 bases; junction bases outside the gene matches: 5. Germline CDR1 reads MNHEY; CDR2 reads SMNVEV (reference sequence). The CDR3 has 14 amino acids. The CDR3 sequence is CASSRRTGPYEQYF. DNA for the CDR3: TGTGCCAGCAGTCGCAGGACAGGGCCCTACGAGCAGTACTTC.

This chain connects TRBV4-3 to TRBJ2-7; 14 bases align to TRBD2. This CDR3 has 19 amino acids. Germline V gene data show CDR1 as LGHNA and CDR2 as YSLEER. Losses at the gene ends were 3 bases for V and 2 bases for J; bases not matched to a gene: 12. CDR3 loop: CASSHNTGTSGSSPYEQYF. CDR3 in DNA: TGCGCCAGCAGCCATAATACCGGGACTAGCGGGAGCTCCCCCTACGAGCAGTACTTC.